This T cell receptor (beta chain) stems from a study of cytomegalovirus exposure and HLA in healthy donors. PCR involved 60 Vbeta and 13 Jbeta primers. Clones were read by immunoSEQ multiplex PCR, and TCRdb kept only the in-frame ones, dropping some. Of under 300,000 clones detected, 80% to 85% appear once; the ten largest clones hold around 8%. This clone has a handful of counts. The sequence was collected from a woman aged 55-70 years in good health and CMV-seropositive. Sequences were obtained from PBMCs.

The DNA for the CDR3 is TGTGCCAGCAGCACCGGGACAGGGGGTGTCGGGGAGCTGTTTTTT. It codes for CASSTGTGGVGELFF. The rearrangement links TRBV7-8 to TRBJ2-2, with 11 bases lining up with TRBD1. In germline, CDR1 is SGHVS, CDR2 FQNEAQ. J gave up 7 bases and V 5 bases, and 6 bases lay outside the gene matches. The CDR3 is 15 amino acids.